This T cell receptor (beta chain) was obtained from a study of glioma-infiltrating T cells. General study points: A blood CDR3 motif signature was depleted in highly divergent patients.

This clonotype showed up just a few times. The antigen is not known. The iRepertoire nested amplicon-rescue multiplex PCR amplified TCR alpha and beta CDR3s from RNA. MiXCR, run by TCRdb on the multiplex PCR reads, gives a single entry per CDR3 protein. The sample contains around 390,000 distinct CDR3 sequences, roughly two fifths of which appear only once. The sample comprised glioma tissue, nonneoplastic brain tissue, or PBMCs (not recorded which). The TCR comes from a human donor with low-grade glioma or glioblastoma, undergoing nonglioma brain surgery, or in good health (not recorded which).

The CDR3 sequence is CASSERTSGANVLTF. CDR3 coding DNA: TGTGCCAGCAGTGAAAGGACCTCTGGGGCCAACGTCCTGACTTTC. The chain carries TRBV6-2 or TRBV6-3 and TRBJ2-6; D not resolved. Germline assignment: CDR1 MNHEY and CDR2 SVGEGT. This CDR3 has 15 amino acids. Between the trimmed V and J ends, which lost 5 bases and 0 bases, there was a span of 8 bases.